These 27 T cell receptor beta chains share one sample of origin, sequenced in a study of long-term antiretroviral therapy in people with HIV. Sequencing used immunoSEQ v3.0 at survey level. Repertoires were generated with immunoSEQ multiplex PCR, while TCRdb's copy carries only in-frame clones and drops some. This sample has 35,000 or so clones, with approximately 94% found just once. Here the sequenced sample was unsorted PBMCs, taken 4.1 years after starting antiretroviral therapy. The receptors originated from a woman in her fifties or sixties with HIV.

The chain uses TRBV29-1 and TRBJ1-2; possible D gene TRBD1, 6 bases. Trimming left V 2 bases short and J 4 bases short, with 11 bases between. CDR1 is SQVTM and CDR2 is ANQGSEA in the germline V gene. The CDR3 contains 13 residues. The CDR3 loop reads CSVETGQSYGYTF. The CDR3 DNA sequence: TGCAGCGTTGAAACTGGACAGAGCTATGGCTACACCTTC.

The chain carries TRBV30 and TRBJ2-3; D uncertain. The CDR3 is 12 residues long. Germline CDR1 and CDR2: GTSNPN and SVGIG (reference sequence). V was pared by 0 bases and J by 6 bases, with 7 bases between. CDR3 sequence: CAWSVLGDTQYF. CDR3 bases: TGTGCCTGGAGTGTACTGGGGGATACGCAGTATTTT.

The chain joins TRBV7-8 to TRBJ2-7; 7 positions agree with TRBD2. The CDR3 is 14 amino acids. V lost 10 bases, J lost 4 bases, and 13 bases stayed unmatched. Germline loops: CDR1 SGHVS, CDR2 FQNEAQ. In DNA form, the CDR3 reads TGTGCCACCTCTCGGGGGGAATGGTCATACGAGCAGTACTTC. Protein product: CATSRGEWSYEQYF.

This clone occurred once. This chain links TRBV4-3 with TRBJ2-2; TRBD2 matches at 11 bases. The V gene's germline CDR1 is LGHNA and CDR2 YSLEER. This CDR3 has 16 amino acids. V dropped 5 bases and J dropped 0; count of bases not matched to a gene: 2. CDR3 amino acids: CASSGLAGTNTGELFF. The CDR3 DNA reads as TGCGCCAGCAGCGGACTAGCGGGTACGAACACCGGGGAGCTGTTTTTT.

J is TRBJ1-3 and V is TRBV12-5; TRBD1 is a possible D gene (6 bases). The CDR3 loop spans 15 amino acids. The germline V gene has CDR1 LGHNT and CDR2 FRNRAP. With 5 bases removed from V and 0 bases from J, the gap between germline ends came to 11 bases. This CDR3 reads CASGQTGFSGNTIYF. CDR3 coding DNA: TGTGCTAGTGGTCAAACAGGGTTCTCTGGAAACACCATATATTTT.

This clone was detected a few times. This rearrangement joins TRBV4-1 to TRBJ2-1, with TRBD2 matching over 9 bases. Germline assignment: CDR1 MGHRA and CDR2 YSYEKL. The V segment lost 1 base and the J segment 10 bases; nucleotides outside the gene matches: 11. There are 16 residues in the CDR3. The CDR3 bases are TGCGCCAGCAGCCAAGGAGGTAGCGGGGGAGCCCGGGAGCAGTTCTTC. This encodes CASSQGGSGGAREQFF.

This rearrangement joins TRBV6-1 to TRBJ1-5; D may be TRBD1 (5 bases). CDR3 length equals 13 residues. Trimming removed 3 bases at V and 6 bases at J, with 9 bases between. CDR1 and CDR2 from the germline V gene are MNHNS and SASEGT. The CDR3 DNA is TGTGCCAGCAGTGACCACGGGGGTCAGCCCCAGCATTTT. Translated, it gives CASSDHGGQPQHF.

The rearrangement links TRBV7-2 to TRBJ2-2; 7 bases agree with TRBD1. Germline V gives CDR1 SGHTA, CDR2 FQGNSA. CDR3 length equals 12 residues. J gave up 13 bases and V 2 bases, and 4 bases lay outside the gene matches. DNA for the CDR3: TGTGCCAGCAGCTTAAGACAGGGCCGGCTGTTTTTT. This sequence encodes CASSLRQGRLFF.

A single count supports this clone. The chain has TRBV11-2 and TRBJ1-1; D remains unclear. The CDR3 extends over 13 amino acids. V lost 5 bases, J lost 5 bases, and 12 bases lay in between. Germline V gives CDR1 SGHAT, CDR2 FQNNGV. The CDR3, as DNA: TGTGCCAGCAGCCCCCTAGAGAGGACTGAAGCTTTCTTT. Encoded protein: CASSPLERTEAFF.

The rearrangement links TRBV6-9 to TRBJ1-4, with D maybe TRBD1 (5 bases). This CDR3 has 14 residues. With 5 bases removed from V and 7 bases from J, the gap between germline ends came to 14 bases. Looked up from germline, CDR1 is MNHGY and CDR2 is SVAAGI. The CDR3 loop is CASSGAGGVEKLFF. The DNA of the CDR3 is TGTGCCAGCAGTGGGGCAGGTGGTGTTGAAAAACTGTTTTTT.

J is TRBJ2-1 and V is TRBV5-1; 10 bases map to TRBD2. The CDR3 totals 15 residues. Trimming at V came to 3 bases and at J to 7 bases, leaving 7 bases not matched to a gene. Germline V gene lookup returns CDR1 SGHRS and CDR2 YFSETQ. Here the CDR3 DNA reads TGCGCCAGCAGCTGGTCCTCTAGCGGGGGAAATGAGCAGTTCTTC. Translation: CASSWSSSGGNEQFF.

The chain carries TRBV30 and TRBJ2-1; weak D call: TRBD2 (5 bases). V dropped 2 bases and J dropped 6 bases, with 8 bases sitting between them. The CDR3 extends over 12 amino acids. From germline, CDR1 is GTSNPN and CDR2 SVGIG (reference sequence). Written as DNA, the CDR3 is TGTGCCTGGAGTAAAGGGAGCAATGAGCAGTTCTTC. Protein sequence: CAWSKGSNEQFF. The full variable domain, its missing parts supplied by reference TRBV30 and TRBJ2-1, is SQTIHQWPATLVQPVGSPLSLECTVEGTSNPNLYWYRQAAGRGLQLLFYSVGIGQISSEVPQNLSASRPQDRQFILSSKKLLLSDSGFYLCAWSKGSNEQFFGPGTRLTVL.

The chain uses TRBV2 and TRBJ2-2; D possibly corresponds to TRBD2 (5 bases). This CDR3 is 14 amino acids long. V lost 4 bases and J lost 7, with 13 bases in between. CDR1 is SNHLY and CDR2 is FYNNEI in the germline V gene. The CDR3 reads CASSGLSGFGELFF. CDR3 sequence (DNA): TGTGCCAGCAGTGGGCTGTCGGGGTTCGGGGAGCTGTTTTTT.

The chain joins TRBV6-1 to TRBJ2-3, with D unclear. The CDR3 has 14 residues. V lost 4 bases and J 4 bases, leaving 12 bases between the germline ends. Germline V gives CDR1 MNHNS, CDR2 SASEGT. The CDR3 protein is CASSGIEAADTQYF. CDR3 DNA sequence: TGTGCCAGCAGTGGGATTGAGGCGGCAGATACGCAGTATTTT.

The chain has TRBV7-9 and TRBJ2-7; possibly TRBD2 for D (6 bases). Trimming took 1 base from V and 3 from J, leaving 13 bases between them. CDR3 size: 15 residues. The germline CDR1 and CDR2 sequences are SEHNR and FQNEAQ (reference sequence). This CDR3 is CASSLGGDPYYEQYF. CDR3 DNA sequence: TGTGCCAGCAGCTTAGGGGGGGACCCATACTACGAGCAGTACTTC. Drawing the rest from reference TRBV7-9 and TRBJ2-7, the complete variable domain is DTGVSQNPRHKITKRGQNVTFRCDPISEHNRLYWYRQTLGQGPEFLTYFQNEAQLEKSRLLSDRFSAERPKGSFSTLEIQRTEQGDSAMYLCASSLGGDPYYEQYFGPGTRLTVT.

This clone was detected only once. The V gene is TRBV5-1, the J gene TRBJ2-5; possibly TRBD2 for D (6 bases). V lost 4 bases to trimming and J lost 4 bases, with 11 bases between them. CDR1 and CDR2 (germline): SGHRS, YFSETQ. This CDR3 is built from 13 residues. CDR3 amino acids: CASSGEARETQYF. The CDR3 DNA follows: TGCGCCAGCAGCGGGGAGGCCCGAGAGACCCAGTACTTC.

The chain links TRBV6-5 to TRBJ1-1, with TRBD1 matching over 7 bases. The CDR3 is 14 amino acids. Trimming took 5 bases from V and 6 from J; bases not matched to a gene: 9. CDR1 and CDR2 (germline): MNHEY, SVGAGI. The CDR3 DNA sequence: TGTGCCAGCAGTGGAGAGGGGGCTAGGGCTGAAGCTTTCTTT. Translating it yields CASSGEGARAEAFF.

This chain joins TRBV4-2 and TRBJ2-1, with 8 bases aligning to TRBD2. The length of the CDR3 is 15 residues. The germline CDR1 and CDR2 sequences are LGHNA and YNFKEQ. V was clipped by 5 bases and J by 7 bases; unmatched bases: 10. CDR3 DNA: TGTGCCAGCAGCTATACCCGGGGGGGCGGAAATGAGCAGTTCTTC. This codes for CASSYTRGGGNEQFF.

V is TRBV11-2 and J is TRBJ1-2; D call uncertain. The V end was cut by 0 bases, the J end by 5 bases, with 4 bases between. Germline CDR1 is SGHAT and CDR2 is FQNNGV. The length of the CDR3 is 12 residues. The CDR3 is CASSLDEYGYTF. CDR3 DNA sequence: TGTGCCAGCAGCTTAGACGAATATGGCTACACCTTC.

V and J are TRBV7-9 and TRBJ1-4, with D perhaps TRBD1 (5 bases). The CDR3 is made up of 16 amino acids. Germline-derived CDR1 and CDR2 are SEHNR and FQNEAQ (reference sequence). The V gene lost 1 base and the J gene lost 0 bases, with 9 bases spanning the gap. In DNA, the CDR3 is TGTGCCAGCAGCTTAGACAGGTTGACAACTAATGAAAAACTGTTTTTT. This sequence encodes CASSLDRLTTNEKLFF.

The rearrangement links TRBV6-5 to TRBJ2-1, with 12 bases that match TRBD2. V was pared by 6 bases and J by 5 bases, with 5 bases of the junction left unmatched. The CDR3 covers 15 residues. The germline V gene has CDR1 MNHEY and CDR2 SVGAGI. The DNA for the CDR3 is TGTGCCAGCAGCAGACTAGCGGGGGCCCACAATGAGCAGTTCTTC. This encodes CASSRLAGAHNEQFF.

The rearrangement uses TRBV4-2 and TRBJ2-1, with 7 bases matching TRBD1. CDR3 size: 13 residues. V was clipped by 3 bases and J by 6 bases; unmatched bases: 2. Germline CDR1 and CDR2: LGHNA and YNFKEQ. The CDR3 protein is CASSQGQFNEQFF. The CDR3 region has the DNA TGTGCCAGCAGCCAGGGACAGTTCAATGAGCAGTTCTTC.

V is TRBV4-3 and J is TRBJ1-2; 9 bases are a match to TRBD1. Germline CDR1 is LGHNA and CDR2 is YSLEER. The CDR3 is made up of 15 amino acids. The V and J ends lost 5 bases and 5 bases, in that order; junction bases with no gene match: 9. CDR3 protein: CASSVSGQGGYGYTF. Here the CDR3 DNA reads TGCGCCAGCAGCGTCTCGGGACAGGGAGGGTATGGCTACACCTTC.

The V and J genes are TRBV4-2 and TRBJ2-7; 7 bases agree with TRBD2. Germline CDR1 is LGHNA and CDR2 is YNFKEQ. V lost 1 base to trimming and J lost 3 bases; unmatched junction nucleotides: 6. CDR3 size: 15 residues. In DNA form, the CDR3 reads TGTGCCAGCAGCCAAGTGTCCGGGAGGAACTACGAGCAGTACTTC. Its protein product is CASSQVSGRNYEQYF.

The chain has TRBV30 and TRBJ2-2, with 8 bases aligning to TRBD1. Germline V CDR1 and CDR2: GTSNPN, SVGIG (reference sequence). This CDR3 spans 18 amino acids. V lost 2 bases and J lost 5; bases outside the gene matches: 16. CDR3 nucleotides: TGTGCCTGGAGTCCCCGGGGCCCGGGACAGGTATTTACCGGGGAGCTGTTTTTT. Residues: CAWSPRGPGQVFTGELFF.

The chain couples TRBV7-8 to TRBJ2-1, with TRBD2 matching 9 bases. V trimming: 3 bases; J trimming: 7 bases; junction bases outside the gene matches: 4. This CDR3 is 14 amino acids long. Germline CDR1 and CDR2: SGHVS and FQNEAQ. CDR3 residues: CASSLRGGKNEQFF. CDR3 nucleotides: TGTGCCAGCAGCTTGCGGGGGGGCAAGAATGAGCAGTTCTTC.

The V and J genes are TRBV9 and TRBJ2-3, with 9 bases identical to TRBD2. The J segment lost 1 base and the V segment lost 4 bases, leaving 7 bases of the junction unmatched. CDR1 and CDR2 (germline): SGDLS, YYNGEE. The CDR3 loop spans 16 amino acids. The CDR3 DNA follows: TGTGCCAGCAGCAGAGGCGGGGGGGCCGGCACAGATACGCAGTATTTT. It is translated as CASSRGGGAGTDTQYF.